Below are 25 T cell receptor beta chains sequenced from a single sample in a study of human T cells and chemical hapten exposure (dated by TCRdb to the early 2020s). Total RNA was isolated from unfractionated whole blood collected in Tempus Blood RNA tubes. Library preparation attached unique molecular identifiers to individual cDNA molecules for quantitative, reproducible TCR counting. Through fastp at Q25 and MiXCR, TCRdb rebuilt clones from the public reads, retaining in-frame beta chains. CDR3 protein duplicates are merged, each entry listing the most common genes and DNA. The sample data list about 120,000 distinct CDR3 sequences, and roughly 8.5% of these were observed just once. Of the sample, 1.3% to 1.5% is held by the ten largest clones. Sequenced input: whole blood. The receptors stem from a human donor in good health. Some clones in this sample may be carry-over from other donors' samples. Donor details come from another sample of the same person, matched by shared clones.

This clonotype was seen only a few times. This chain connects TRBV25-1 to TRBJ2-1; 10 bases fit TRBD2. The CDR3 has 18 residues. With 1 base clipped from V and 5 bases from J, the junction kept 11 bases outside the gene matches. Germline V gives CDR1 MGHDK, CDR2 SYGVNS. The CDR3 is CASSESARSSGGDNEQFF. CDR3 bases: TGTGCCAGCAGTGAATCGGCCCGGTCTAGCGGGGGAGACAATGAGCAGTTCTTC.

This clonotype was seen repeatedly, ten times or more. The chain recombines TRBV16 with TRBJ1-2; D is undetermined. Trimming cost V 5 bases and J 1 base, with 8 bases left between them. The CDR3 has 13 residues. The germline V gene encodes CDR1 KGHSY and CDR2 FQNENV. As DNA, the CDR3 is TGTGCCAGCAGCGCGGAGCTTAACTATGGCTACACCTTC. Protein sequence: CASSAELNYGYTF.

This clonotype turned up a few times. CDR3 DNA: TGCGCCAGCACCAGTGACGGGTTTAGCACAGATACGCAGTATTTT. Its translation is CASTSDGFSTDTQYF. The chain has TRBV5-1 and TRBJ2-3; D uncertain. The CDR3 has 15 residues. CDR1 is SGHRS, CDR2 YFSETQ, per germline. The V and J ends lost 6 bases and 0 bases respectively, with 14 bases between them. Combining the CDR3 with reference TRBV5-1 and TRBJ2-3 gives the whole variable domain KAGVTQTPRYLIKTRGQQVTLSCSPISGHRSVSWYQQTPGQGLQFLFEYFSETQRNKGNFPGRFSGRQFSNSRSEMNVSTLELGDSALYLCASTSDGFSTDTQYFGPGTRLTVL.

This clonotype was seen ten or more times. The genes are TRBV6-2 or TRBV6-3 and TRBJ1-1, with 8 bases aligning to TRBD1. CDR3 length equals 14 residues. Germline V gene data show CDR1 as MNHEY and CDR2 as SVGEGT. The J segment lost 1 base and the V segment lost 4 bases, leaving 2 bases of the junction unmatched. The CDR3 region has the DNA TGTGCCAGCAGTTCCAGGGGGCGGAACACTGAAGCTTTCTTT. Its translation: CASSSRGRNTEAFF.

This clonotype was detected a few times. The chain is built from TRBV5-6 and TRBJ2-7; a weak D match, TRBD1 (6 bases). This CDR3 comprises 15 residues. Germline V gives CDR1 SGHDT, CDR2 YYEEEE. V lost 6 bases, J lost 3 bases, and 19 bases lay in between. CDR3 loop: CASINRVPRSYEQYF. CDR3 nucleotides: TGTGCCAGCATCAACAGGGTTCCAAGGAGCTACGAGCAGTACTTC.

This rearrangement joins TRBV10-3 to TRBJ1-1; TRBD1 matches 10 bases. V lost 4 bases to trimming and J lost 2 bases; unmatched junction nucleotides: 4. Germline loops: CDR1 ENHRY, CDR2 SYGVKD. This CDR3 region has 15 residues. CDR3 bases: TGTGCCATCAGTGGAGACAGGGGGCCCAACACTGAAGCTTTCTTT. It codes for CAISGDRGPNTEAFF.

This clonotype was found once. Its ends do not fully match the called genes, so a read error is possible. The rearrangement joins TRBV12-5 to TRBJ1-3; tentatively, D is TRBD1 (5 bases). Germline CDR1 reads LGHNT; CDR2 reads FRNRAP. The CDR3 has 13 residues. CDR3 amino acids: CASGPQAADTVYF. In DNA, the CDR3 is TGTGCTAGTGGGCCCCAGGCCGCGGACACCGTATATTTT.

This clonotype has more than one count but fewer than ten. This chain connects TRBV30 to TRBJ2-4; TRBD2 matches 8 bases. Germline V gene data show CDR1 as GTSNPN and CDR2 as SVGIG (reference sequence). V was pared by 3 bases and J by 4 bases, with 8 bases of the junction left unmatched. The CDR3 length is 15 residues. The chain's CDR3 is CAWSAGTRNKNIQYF. The CDR3, as DNA: TGTGCCTGGAGCGCCGGGACTAGAAATAAAAACATTCAGTACTTC.

This clonotype was seen more than once but under ten times. The rearrangement links TRBV20-1 to TRBJ1-6, with 10 bases identical to TRBD1. J was trimmed by 5 bases and V by 1 base; bases with no gene match: 8. Germline V gene sequence: CDR1 DFQATT, CDR2 SNEGSKA (reference sequence). The CDR3 consists of 17 residues. The CDR3 coding sequence is TGCAGTGCTAGAGTGAGCCCCGGGACAGGGGATAATTCACCCCTCCACTTT. It is translated as CSARVSPGTGDNSPLHF.

The CDR3 protein is CASSLAALYTYNEQFF. The DNA of the CDR3 is TGTGCCAGCAGCTTGGCCGCGCTATACACCTACAATGAGCAGTTCTTC. This chain joins TRBV5-5 and TRBJ2-1; D remains unclear. V was cut by 0 bases and J by 2 bases, with 12 bases left in between. Germline V gives CDR1 SGHKS, CDR2 YYEKEE (reference sequence). The CDR3 sequence is 16 residues long.

This clonotype came up many times. CDR3 amino acids: CSVGTAPANVLTF. In nucleotides, the CDR3 is TGCAGCGTTGGGACGGCCCCGGCCAACGTCCTGACTTTC. This chain connects TRBV29-1 to TRBJ2-6; D gene ambiguous. CDR3 length equals 13 residues. Trimming left V 4 bases short and J 6 bases short, with 10 bases between. Germline V CDR1 and CDR2: SQVTM, ANQGSEA.

Ten or more counts support this clonotype. The V and J genes are TRBV7-9 and TRBJ2-7; unclear D gene. Per the germline V gene, CDR1 is SEHNR and CDR2 is FQNEAQ (reference sequence). V shed 5 bases and J shed 0 bases, with 14 bases lying between them. The CDR3 extends over 15 amino acids. The CDR3: CASSPRVPSSYEQYF. CDR3 DNA: TGTGCCAGCAGCCCTAGGGTTCCCAGCTCCTACGAGCAGTACTTC.

The table lists this clonotype with many counts. V and J are TRBV29-1 and TRBJ1-4, with TRBD1 matching 7 bases. The germline CDR1 and CDR2 sequences are SQVTM and ANQGSEA. The CDR3 is 13 residues long. With V trimmed by 8 bases and J by 5 bases, 8 bases remained unmatched. The CDR3 sequence is CSCWDSLNEKLFF. The CDR3 nucleotides read TGCAGCTGTTGGGACAGCTTGAATGAAAAACTGTTTTTT.

The chain has TRBV6-1 and TRBJ2-4, with D possibly being TRBD2 (6 bases). V shed 5 bases and J shed 7 bases, with 12 bases lying between them. The CDR3 consists of 13 residues. CDR1 and CDR2 (germline): MNHNS, SASEGT. The CDR3 loop reads CASSPRAGNIQYF. CDR3 sequence (DNA): TGTGCCAGCAGTCCCCGGGCGGGGAACATTCAGTACTTC.

This clonotype has at least ten counts. The J gene is TRBJ1-5, the V gene TRBV12-3 or TRBV12-4; no reliable D call. The CDR3 is made up of 15 amino acids. V gave up 4 bases and J gave up 0 bases, with 10 bases separating them. CDR3 nucleotides: TGTGCCAGCAGTTATGGTAAACTTAGCAATCAGCCCCAGCATTTT. It yields the protein CASSYGKLSNQPQHF.

About this clonotype itself: A much larger clone differs by one base, so this may be a read error. V usage is TRBV6-2 or TRBV6-3 and J usage is TRBJ2-3; 8 nucleotides agree with TRBD2. CDR3 length equals 16 residues. The germline gives CDR1 MNHEY, CDR2 SVGEGT. The CDR3 DNA follows: TGTGCCAGCAGTTACGACAGCGGGAGTTCATCAGATGCGCAGTATTTT. Translated, it gives CASSYDSGSSSDAQYF.

This clonotype was found many times. J is TRBJ2-5 and V is TRBV10-3, with 7 nucleotides matching TRBD2. The V gene end was trimmed by 3 bases and the J gene end by 5 bases; junction bases not matched to a gene: 15. The CDR3 spans 17 residues. The germline V gene has CDR1 ENHRY and CDR2 SYGVKD. CDR3 nucleotides: TGTGCCATCAGTGACTTGGATGTTGCGGGAGCGGGTGAGACCCAGTACTTC. It is translated as CAISDLDVAGAGETQYF.

This clonotype came up many times. The V gene is TRBV9, the J gene TRBJ1-6; no clear D. V was clipped by 0 bases and J by 7 bases, with 5 bases between them. Germline CDR1 is SGDLS and CDR2 is YYNGEE. The CDR3 length is 13 residues. The CDR3: CASSVVENSPLHF. The CDR3, as DNA: TGTGCCAGCAGCGTAGTAGAGAATTCACCCCTCCACTTT.

This clonotype showed up just a few times. The chain carries TRBV11-1 and TRBJ2-5; D tentatively fits TRBD1 or TRBD2 (5 bases each). Germline V gene sequence: CDR1 SGHAT, CDR2 FQDESV (reference sequence). V was pared by 4 bases and J by 2 bases, with 8 bases between. The CDR3 is made up of 13 amino acids. The CDR3 nucleotides are TGTGCCAGCAGCTCCGAGGGGCAAGAGACCCAGTACTTC. The encoded protein is CASSSEGQETQYF.

In nucleotides, the CDR3 is TGCGCCAGCAGGGGACTGGTCGAGCAGTACTTC. Its translation is CASRGLVEQYF. The chain couples TRBV10-2 to TRBJ2-7, with D perhaps matching TRBD2 (6 bases). Trimming cost V 6 bases and J 6 bases, with 9 bases left between them. There are 11 residues in the CDR3. Germline CDR1 and CDR2: WSHSY and SAAADI.

This clonotype was observed many times. The chain is built from TRBV27 and TRBJ1-6; D uncertain. The germline V gene has CDR1 MNHEY and CDR2 SMNVEV (reference sequence). This CDR3 spans 13 amino acids. V lost 7 bases to trimming and J lost 3 bases, with 7 bases between them. The chain's CDR3 is CASKLYYNSPLHF. Written as DNA, the CDR3 is TGTGCCAGCAAACTGTACTATAATTCACCCCTCCACTTT.

This clonotype has only a few counts. The rearrangement joins TRBV6-1 to TRBJ1-5; TRBD1 is a possible D gene (5 bases). CDR1 is MNHNS, CDR2 SASEGT, per germline. V lost 7 bases, J lost 2 bases, and 12 bases lay in between. This CDR3 is 14 amino acids long. CDR3 region: CASNPGGRNQPQHF. CDR3 bases: TGTGCCAGCAATCCTGGGGGTCGCAATCAGCCCCAGCATTTT.

This clonotype was recorded a few times. The chain is built from TRBV5-4 and TRBJ2-2, with TRBD2 matching over 7 bases. This CDR3 is 16 amino acids long. Germline V CDR1 and CDR2: SGHNT, YYREEE (reference sequence). The ends lost 3 bases at V and 7 bases at J; junction bases unmatched: 12. Written as DNA, the CDR3 is TGTGCCAGCAGCTGGGGAGCGGGAATAGATAGCGGGGAGCTGTTTTTT. This translates into CASSWGAGIDSGELFF.

This clonotype was observed a few times. V is TRBV7-2 and J is TRBJ2-4; the D gene is possibly TRBD1 (5 bases). The V end lost 3 bases, the J end lost 6 bases, and 18 bases lay between the germline ends. CDR3 length: 16 residues. Per the germline V gene, CDR1 is SGHTA and CDR2 is FQGNSA. In DNA, the CDR3 is TGTGCCAGCAGCTTTCCGCCCCAGGGCGTCGGAAACATTCAGTACTTC. As protein: CASSFPPQGVGNIQYF.

This clonotype was seen repeatedly, ten times or more. The V call is TRBV19, the J call TRBJ2-6; D is unclear. The CDR3 consists of 15 residues. Deletions cut 1 base from V and 0 bases from J, with 4 bases between. CDR1 is LNHDA and CDR2 is SQIVND in the germline V gene (reference sequence). CDR3 protein: CASSIVASGANVLTF. The CDR3 nucleotides are TGTGCCAGTAGTATAGTGGCCTCTGGGGCCAACGTCCTGACTTTC.